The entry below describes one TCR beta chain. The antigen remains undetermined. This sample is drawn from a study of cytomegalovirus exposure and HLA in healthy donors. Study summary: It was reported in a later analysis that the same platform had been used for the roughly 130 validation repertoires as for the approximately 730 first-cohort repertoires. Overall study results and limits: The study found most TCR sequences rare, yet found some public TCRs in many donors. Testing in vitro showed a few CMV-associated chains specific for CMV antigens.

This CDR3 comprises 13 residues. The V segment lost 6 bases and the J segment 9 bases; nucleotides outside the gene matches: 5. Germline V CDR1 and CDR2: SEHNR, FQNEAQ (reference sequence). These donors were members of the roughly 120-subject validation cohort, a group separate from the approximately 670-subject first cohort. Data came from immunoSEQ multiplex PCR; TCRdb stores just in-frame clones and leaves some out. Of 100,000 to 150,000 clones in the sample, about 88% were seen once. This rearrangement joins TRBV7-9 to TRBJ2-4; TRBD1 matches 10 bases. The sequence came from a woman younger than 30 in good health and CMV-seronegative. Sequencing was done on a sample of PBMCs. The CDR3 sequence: CASSQTGGVIQYF. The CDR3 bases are TGTGCCAGCAGTCAGACAGGGGGCGTCATTCAGTACTTC.